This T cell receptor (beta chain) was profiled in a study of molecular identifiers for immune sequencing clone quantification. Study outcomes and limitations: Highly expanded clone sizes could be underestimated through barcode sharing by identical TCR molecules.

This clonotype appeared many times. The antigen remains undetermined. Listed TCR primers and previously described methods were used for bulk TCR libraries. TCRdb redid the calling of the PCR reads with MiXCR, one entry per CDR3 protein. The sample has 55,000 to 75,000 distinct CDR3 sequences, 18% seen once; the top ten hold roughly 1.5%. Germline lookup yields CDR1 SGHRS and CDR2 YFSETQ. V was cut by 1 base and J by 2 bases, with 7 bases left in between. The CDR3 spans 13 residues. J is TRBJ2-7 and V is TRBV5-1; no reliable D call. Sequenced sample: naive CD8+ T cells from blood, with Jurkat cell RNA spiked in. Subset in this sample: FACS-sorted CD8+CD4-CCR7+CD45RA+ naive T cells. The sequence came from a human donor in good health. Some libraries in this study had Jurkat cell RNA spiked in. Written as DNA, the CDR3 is TGCGCCAGCAGCTTGCCCTTACCCTACGAGCAGTACTTC. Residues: CASSLPLPYEQYF.